This record covers a single T cell receptor beta chain. The target antigen is unknown. Use of 60 Vbeta and 13 Jbeta primers characterized the PCR. Profiling relied on immunoSEQ multiplex PCR, and the TCRdb table lists in-frame clones only, not all of them. The sample shows around 160,000 clones, about four fifths of them seen only once. The length of the CDR3 is 14 residues. Germline V gene data show CDR1 as LNHDA and CDR2 as SQIVND (reference sequence). The V segment lost 8 bases and the J segment 7 bases; nucleotides outside the gene matches: 4. This sample stems from a study of cytomegalovirus exposure and HLA in healthy donors. General study results and limits: Donor immune exposure was known only as CMV serostatus.

Healthy people donating bone marrow made up the donors. Material: PBMCs. J is TRBJ2-1 and V is TRBV19; 14 bases match TRBD2. This TCR was recovered from a male donor in good health and CMV-seropositive. For the CDR3, the DNA is TGTGCCAGTGCCGGGACTAGCGGGAGAAATGAGCAGTTCTTC. Translation gives CASAGTSGRNEQFF. The variable domain in full, completed from reference TRBV19 and TRBJ2-1, reads DGGITQSPKYLFRKEGQNVTLSCEQNLNHDAMYWYRQDPGQGLRLIYYSQIVNDFQKGDIAEGYSVSREKKESFPLTVTSAQKNPTAFYLCASAGTSGRNEQFFGPGTRLTVL.